The T cell receptor beta chain described here comes from a study of Ad26.COV2.S vaccination and SARS-CoV-2 variants. Study information: This donor came from the COV1001 trial of Ad26.COV2.S.

Profiling relied on immunoSEQ multiplex PCR, and the TCRdb table lists in-frame clones only, not all of them. The table has over 400,000 clones, 89% seen once. This CDR3 contains 13 residues. Per the germline V gene, CDR1 is SGHRS and CDR2 is YFSETQ. The ends lost 1 base at V and 4 bases at J; junction bases unmatched: 1. Treatment in this sample: around 19 received Ad26.COV2.S at low or high dose, single or two shots; 5 received placebo; per-sample allocation not given. On day 63 after the first injection, vaccine and placebo recipients gave samples. An adult aged 18-55 years in Boston served as the donor.

Material: peripheral blood, obtained in a trial of Ad26.COV2.S vaccine versus placebo. This TCR was sampled from a person aged 18 to 65 who received the Ad26.COV2.S COVID-19 vaccine or a placebo. The chain carries TRBV5-1 and TRBJ1-1; 7 bases line up with TRBD1. The CDR3 is CASSLSGGTEAFF. As DNA, the CDR3 is TGCGCCAGCAGCTTGTCAGGGGGCACTGAAGCTTTCTTT. Full variable domain (remainder filled in from reference TRBV5-1 and TRBJ1-1): KAGVTQTPRYLIKTRGQQVTLSCSPISGHRSVSWYQQTPGQGLQFLFEYFSETQRNKGNFPGRFSGRQFSNSRSEMNVSTLELGDSALYLCASSLSGGTEAFFGQGTRLTVV.